Listed below are T cell receptor beta chains from one sample, sequenced in a study of Ad26.COV2.S vaccination and SARS-CoV-2 variants. The repertoire was sequenced with immunoSEQ multiplex PCR; TCRdb's copy has only in-frame clones and lacks some. The sample has approximately 300,000 clones; roughly 84% are singletons. The sequencing used peripheral blood, collected in a trial of Ad26.COV2.S vaccine versus placebo. The receptor source for this set is a person between 18 and 65 years old who received the Ad26.COV2.S COVID-19 vaccine or a placebo. CDR3s include the opening cysteine and the closing phenylalanine or tryptophan. Each record gives: D gene, J gene, V gene, clone size, CDR3 protein, CDR3 DNA. The D gene is left open where the match is weak. A clone size is listed for some rows: how often the clone was seen (once, few, many), or a class if it is expanded.

>TRBD2|TRBJ2-2|TRBV7-2|-
CASSSRGTSGGTGELFF
TGTGCCAGCAGCTCCAGAGGGACTAGCGGGGGCACCGGGGAGCTGTTTTTT
>-|TRBJ2-7|TRBV6-2/TRBV6-3|few
CASSPLTSSGLNNAYEQYF
TGTGCCAGCAGCCCCCTAACTAGCTCCGGCCTCAACAACGCCTACGAGCAGTACTTC
>TRBD1|TRBJ1-1|TRBV7-2|-
CASSLVAGGRNTEAFF
TGTGCCAGCAGCTTAGTGGCAGGGGGGCGGAACACTGAAGCTTTCTTT
>-|TRBJ2-1|TRBV9|-
CASSVYGVLGEQFF
TGTGCCAGCAGCGTATATGGGGTCCTGGGTGAGCAGTTCTTC
>-|TRBJ2-1|TRBV30|-
CAWSRQEQFF
TGTGCCTGGAGTCGACAGGAGCAGTTCTTC
>-|TRBJ1-1|TRBV6-1|-
CASSERGEAFF
TGTGCCAGCAGTGAACGGGGTGAAGCTTTCTTT
>-|TRBJ2-3|TRBV11-2|once
CASSLEFANTQYF
TGTGCCAGCAGCTTAGAATTTGCCAATACGCAGTATTTT
>-|TRBJ1-2|TRBV18|once
CASSFVTPPDYGYTF
TGTGCCAGCTCTTTTGTGACCCCGCCAGACTATGGCTACACCTTC
>-|TRBJ1-1|TRBV10-2|-
CASSEIQRRTEAFF
TGCGCCAGCAGTGAGATTCAGCGGCGGACTGAAGCTTTCTTT
>-|TRBJ1-1|TRBV7-8|once
CASSLKVAKGSEAFF
TGTGCCAGCAGCTTAAAAGTAGCTAAGGGGTCTGAAGCTTTCTTT
>TRBD1|TRBJ1-2|TRBV5-1|-
CASSLDPTGGRGHSGYTF
TGCGCCAGCAGCTTGGATCCCACGGGGGGCAGGGGGCACTCTGGCTACACCTTC
>-|TRBJ2-3|TRBV2|-
CASSEQGPDTQYF
TGTGCCAGCAGTGAACAGGGCCCAGATACGCAGTATTTT
>-|TRBJ1-2|TRBV18|-
CASSPGTGYGYTF
TGTGCCAGCTCACCGGGGACGGGCTATGGCTACACCTTC
>-|TRBJ2-5|TRBV18|-
CASSPRDFRGQETQYF
-
>-|TRBJ1-6|TRBV19|-
CASSIARTEAYNSPLHF
TGTGCCAGTAGTATAGCTCGGACAGAAGCCTATAATTCACCCCTCCACTTT
>-|TRBJ1-4|TRBV27|-
CASRLLGRDDEKLFF
TGTGCCAGCAGACTCCTCGGGAGGGACGATGAAAAACTGTTTTTT
>-|TRBJ2-1|TRBV4-1|-
CASSQERTTAYNEQFF
TGCGCCAGCAGCCAAGAAAGGACTACGGCCTACAATGAGCAGTTCTTC
>TRBD1|TRBJ1-3|TRBV10-3|-
CAIRDRGLQNTIYF
TGTGCCATCAGGGACAGGGGTCTTCAGAACACCATATATTTT
>-|TRBJ2-2|TRBV10-3|-
CAISEATGTTGELFF
TGTGCCATCAGTGAGGCCACAGGGACCACCGGGGAGCTGTTTTTT
>-|TRBJ1-1|TRBV6-6|once
CASSYSRGMNTEAFF
TGTGCCAGCAGTTACTCGAGAGGGATGAACACTGAAGCTTTCTTT
>-|TRBJ1-4|TRBV15|-
CATSRARGGGPVIKLFF
TGTGCCACCAGCAGGGCCCGGGGAGGAGGGCCCGTCATAAAACTGTTTTTT
>-|TRBJ2-7|TRBV19|-
CASSIGGPLYEQYF
TGTGCCAGTAGTATCGGGGGCCCTCTCTACGAGCAGTACTTC
>-|TRBJ1-2|TRBV6-2/TRBV6-3|-
CASSYQGIYGYTF
TGTGCCAGCAGTTATCAGGGTATCTATGGCTACACCTTC
>TRBD1|TRBJ1-6|TRBV15|-
CATSSAQGAYSPLHF
TGTGCCACCAGCAGTGCCCAGGGGGCATATTCACCCCTCCACTTT
>-|TRBJ1-6|TRBV6-5|-
CASSYEGGFNSPLHF
TGTGCCAGCAGTTACGAGGGCGGATTTAATTCACCCCTCCACTTT
>TRBD2|TRBJ2-5|TRBV5-1|-
CASSGEGETQYF
TGCGCCAGCAGCGGGGAGGGGGAGACCCAGTACTTC
>-|TRBJ1-2|TRBV25-1|-
CASLRTGFFYGYTF
TGTGCCAGTCTTCGTACAGGGTTTTTCTATGGCTACACCTTC
>-|TRBJ1-1|TRBV7-6|-
CASSPTITANTEAFF
TGTGCCAGCAGCCCTACTATCACGGCAAACACTGAAGCTTTCTTT
>TRBD2|TRBJ2-1|TRBV5-4|few
CASSRPPSSGGANEQFF
TGTGCCAGCAGTCGGCCCCCGTCTTCCGGGGGGGCCAATGAGCAGTTCTTC
>-|TRBJ1-2|TRBV18|few
CASSPMREGYTF
TGTGCCAGCTCACCGATGAGGGAAGGCTACACCTTC
>-|TRBJ2-3|TRBV7-2|-
CASSLGVLTDTQYF
TGTGCCAGCAGCTTAGGTGTCCTCACAGATACGCAGTATTTT
>TRBD1|TRBJ1-5|TRBV7-2|once
CASSSDRTYQPQHF
TGTGCCAGCAGCTCGGACAGGACCTACCAGCCCCAGCATTTT
>TRBD1|TRBJ1-4|TRBV30|few
CAWSRGSGGEKLFF
TGTGCCTGGAGTAGGGGGTCAGGGGGCGAAAAACTGTTTTTT
>-|TRBJ1-2|TRBV5-4|-
CASSLRQDGNYGYTF
TGTGCCAGCAGCTTGCGGCAGGATGGTAACTATGGCTACACCTTC
>-|TRBJ2-3|TRBV6-2/TRBV6-3|-
CASSKRDTQYF
TGTGCCAGCAGTAAGAGAGATACGCAGTATTTT
>-|TRBJ2-3|TRBV14|-
CASSQGQGLGTDTQYF
TGTGCCAGCAGCCAAGGTCAGGGCCTGGGCACAGATACGCAGTATTTT
>-|TRBJ1-1|TRBV5-1|once
CASRPRTAPTEAFF
TGCGCCAGCAGACCCCGGACAGCGCCCACTGAAGCTTTCTTT
>-|TRBJ1-1|TRBV18|-
CASSPSTGSLNTEAFF
TGTGCCAGCTCACCAAGTACAGGAAGTCTAAACACTGAAGCTTTCTTT
>-|TRBJ2-2|TRBV27|-
CASSRGPRDTGELFF
TGTGCCAGCAGCCGGGGCCCCCGGGACACCGGGGAGCTGTTTTTT
>-|TRBJ2-2|TRBV24-1|-
CATSDSAKGSGELFF
TGTGCCACCAGTGATTCAGCGAAGGGTTCCGGGGAGCTGTTTTTT
>-|TRBJ1-1|TRBV20-1|-
CSASLVGEGRDTEAFF
TGCAGTGCTAGTTTGGTAGGGGAGGGCCGAGACACTGAAGCTTTCTTT